This record concerns one T cell receptor (beta chain) sequence. The antigen is not known. The entry originates in a study of monozygotic twins with inflammatory bowel disease. Points from the study as a whole: Background noise in patient repertoires may stem from differing immunosuppressive treatments. Lower sharing of clonotypes with other individuals was seen in IBD patients than in healthy twins. This was most marked in patients showing signs of disease activity.

No DNA is given; TCRdb re-called the 5' RACE reads and lists each CDR3 protein once. The sample table includes under 200,000 distinct CDR3 sequences. This CDR3 contains 14 residues. CDR1 and CDR2 from the germline V gene are SGHKS and YYEKEE (reference sequence). This sequence joins TRBV5-5 and TRBJ1-1. This clonotype was obtained from a human donor with ulcerative colitis or Crohn's disease, or a healthy co-twin of an affected twin (not recorded which). Material for sequencing was blood. The CDR3 protein is CASSDDGFYTEAFF.